The T cell receptor (beta chain) under discussion was sequenced for a study of cytomegalovirus exposure and HLA in healthy donors. Background on the study: The approximately 120 validation repertoires, a later analysis reported, used the same platform as the 666 first-cohort repertoires.

Data came from immunoSEQ multiplex PCR; TCRdb stores just in-frame clones and leaves some out. The table has more than 80,000 clones, about 85% seen once. This clone was observed a handful of times. The V gene's germline CDR1 is KGHSH and CDR2 LQKENI. V was cut by 3 bases and J by 0 bases, with 11 bases left in between. The CDR3 loop spans 15 amino acids. The source of this sequence is a woman aged 18-29 years in good health and CMV-seropositive. The material sequenced was PBMCs. This chain links TRBV18 with TRBJ1-1; D is perhaps TRBD1 (5 bases). The CDR3 region is CASSPAGRLNTEAFF. The CDR3 nucleotides are TGTGCCAGCTCACCGGCAGGGAGGTTGAACACTGAAGCTTTCTTT.